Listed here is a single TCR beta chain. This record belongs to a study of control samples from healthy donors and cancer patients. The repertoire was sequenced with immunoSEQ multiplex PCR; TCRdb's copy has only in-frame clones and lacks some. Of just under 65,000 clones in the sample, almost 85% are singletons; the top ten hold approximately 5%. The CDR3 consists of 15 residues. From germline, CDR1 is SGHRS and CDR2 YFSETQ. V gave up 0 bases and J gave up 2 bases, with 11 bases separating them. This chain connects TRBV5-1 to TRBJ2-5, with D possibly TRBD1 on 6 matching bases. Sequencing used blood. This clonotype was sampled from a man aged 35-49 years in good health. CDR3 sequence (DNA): TGCGCCAGCAGCTTGGAGTCTAGGGGGCAAGAGACCCAGTACTTC. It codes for CASSLESRGQETQYF.